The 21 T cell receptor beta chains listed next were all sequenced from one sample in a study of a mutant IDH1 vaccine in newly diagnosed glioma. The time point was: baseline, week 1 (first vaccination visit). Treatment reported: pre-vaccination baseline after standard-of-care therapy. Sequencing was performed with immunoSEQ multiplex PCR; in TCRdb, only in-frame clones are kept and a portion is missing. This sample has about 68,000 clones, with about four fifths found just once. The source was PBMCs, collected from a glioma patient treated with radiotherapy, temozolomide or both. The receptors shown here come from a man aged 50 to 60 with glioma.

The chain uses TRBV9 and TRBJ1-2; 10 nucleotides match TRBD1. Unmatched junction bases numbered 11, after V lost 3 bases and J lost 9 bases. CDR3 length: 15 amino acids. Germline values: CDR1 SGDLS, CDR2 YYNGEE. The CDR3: CASSAGAGQGSSYTF. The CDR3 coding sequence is TGTGCCAGCAGCGCCGGGGCGGGACAGGGGTCGAGCTACACCTTC.

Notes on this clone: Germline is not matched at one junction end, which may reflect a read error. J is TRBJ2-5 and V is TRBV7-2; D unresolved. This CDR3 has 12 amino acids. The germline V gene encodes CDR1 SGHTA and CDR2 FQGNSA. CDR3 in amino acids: CATNQEFEDWHF. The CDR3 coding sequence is TGTGCCACCAACCAGGAATTTGAGGATTGGCACTTC. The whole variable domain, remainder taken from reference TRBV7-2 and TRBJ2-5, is GAGVSQSPSNKVTEKGKDVELRCDPISGHTALYWYRQSLGQGLEFLIYFQGNSAPDKSGLPSDRFSAERTGGSVSTLTIQRTQQEDSAVYLCATNQEFEDWHFGPGTRLLVL.

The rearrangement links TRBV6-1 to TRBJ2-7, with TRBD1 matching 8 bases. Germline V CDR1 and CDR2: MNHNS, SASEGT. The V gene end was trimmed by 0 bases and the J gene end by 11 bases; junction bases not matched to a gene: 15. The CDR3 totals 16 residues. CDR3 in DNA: TGTGCCAGCAGTGAAGCGGGGAGGACAGGGTATTTGGGAAAGTACTTC. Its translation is CASSEAGRTGYLGKYF.

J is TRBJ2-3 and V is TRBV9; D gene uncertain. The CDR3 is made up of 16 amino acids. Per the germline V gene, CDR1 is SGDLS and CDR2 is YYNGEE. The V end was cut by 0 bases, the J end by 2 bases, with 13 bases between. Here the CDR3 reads CASSVGVSSVTDTQYF. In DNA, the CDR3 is TGTGCCAGCAGCGTAGGGGTTAGCTCAGTCACAGATACGCAGTATTTT.

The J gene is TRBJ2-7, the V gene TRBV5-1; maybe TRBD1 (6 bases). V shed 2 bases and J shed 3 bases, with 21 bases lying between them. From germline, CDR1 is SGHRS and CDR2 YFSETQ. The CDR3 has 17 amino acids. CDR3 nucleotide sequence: TGCGCCAGCAGCTTTGGCTGGGCAGGAGAGGGGGTCTACGAGCAGTACTTC. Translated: CASSFGWAGEGVYEQYF.

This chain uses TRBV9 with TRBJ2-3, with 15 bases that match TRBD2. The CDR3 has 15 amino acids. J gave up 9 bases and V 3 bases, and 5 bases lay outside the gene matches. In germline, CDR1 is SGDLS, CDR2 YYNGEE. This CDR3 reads CASSGTSGGALTQYF. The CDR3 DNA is TGTGCCAGCAGCGGGACTAGCGGGGGGGCCTTGACGCAGTATTTT.

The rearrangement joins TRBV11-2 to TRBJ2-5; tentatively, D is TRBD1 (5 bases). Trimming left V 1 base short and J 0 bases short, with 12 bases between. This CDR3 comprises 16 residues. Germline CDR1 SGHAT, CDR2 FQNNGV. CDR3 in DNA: TGTGCCAGCAGCTTAGGGGCAGGGCGTTACCAAGAGACCCAGTACTTC. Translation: CASSLGAGRYQETQYF.

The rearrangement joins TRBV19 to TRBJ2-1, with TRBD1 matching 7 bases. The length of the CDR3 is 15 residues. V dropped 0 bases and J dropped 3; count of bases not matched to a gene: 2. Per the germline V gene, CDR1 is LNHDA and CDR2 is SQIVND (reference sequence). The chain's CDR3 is CASSIDRDSYNEQFF. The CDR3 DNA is TGTGCCAGTAGTATAGATCGGGACAGCTACAATGAGCAGTTCTTC. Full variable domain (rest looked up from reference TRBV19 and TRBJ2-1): DGGITQSPKYLFRKEGQNVTLSCEQNLNHDAMYWYRQDPGQGLRLIYYSQIVNDFQKGDIAEGYSVSREKKESFPLTVTSAQKNPTAFYLCASSIDRDSYNEQFFGPGTRLTVL.

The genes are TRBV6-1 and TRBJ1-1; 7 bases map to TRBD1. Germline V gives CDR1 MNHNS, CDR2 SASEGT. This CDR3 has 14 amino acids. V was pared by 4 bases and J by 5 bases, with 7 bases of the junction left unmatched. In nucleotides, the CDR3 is TGTGCCAGCAGTGGTTACAGGGGAGAGACTGAAGCTTTCTTT. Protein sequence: CASSGYRGETEAFF.

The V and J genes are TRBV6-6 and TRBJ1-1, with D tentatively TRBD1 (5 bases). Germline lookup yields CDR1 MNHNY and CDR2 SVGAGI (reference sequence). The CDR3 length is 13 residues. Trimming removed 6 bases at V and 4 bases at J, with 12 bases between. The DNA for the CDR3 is TGTGCCAGCAGGGAGGCAAGGGGCACTGAAGCTTTCTTT. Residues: CASREARGTEAFF.

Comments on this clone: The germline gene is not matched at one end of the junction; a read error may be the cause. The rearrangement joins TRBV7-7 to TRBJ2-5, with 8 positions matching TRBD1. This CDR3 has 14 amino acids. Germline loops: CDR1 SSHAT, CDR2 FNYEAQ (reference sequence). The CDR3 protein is CASSRDRNQETQYF. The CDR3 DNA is TGTGCTAGCAGCCGGGACAGGAACCAAGAGACCCAGTACTTC.

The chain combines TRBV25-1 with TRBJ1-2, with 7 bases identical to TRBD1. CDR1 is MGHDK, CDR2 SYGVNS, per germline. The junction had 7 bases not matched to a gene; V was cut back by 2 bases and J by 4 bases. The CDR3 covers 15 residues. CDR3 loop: CASSEPSGGGYGYTF. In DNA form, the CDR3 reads TGTGCCAGCAGTGAACCGTCAGGGGGTGGCTATGGCTACACCTTC.

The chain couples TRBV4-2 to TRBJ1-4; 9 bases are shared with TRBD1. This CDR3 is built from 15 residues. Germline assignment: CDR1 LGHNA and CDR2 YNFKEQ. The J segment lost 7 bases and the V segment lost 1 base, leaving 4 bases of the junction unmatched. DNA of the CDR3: TGTGCCAGCAGCCAAGGTGACAGGGGGTCTGAAAAACTGTTTTTT. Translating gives CASSQGDRGSEKLFF.

DNA for the CDR3: TGTGCCAGCAGCTCGTACAGGGGTGGCTACACCTTC. Its protein is CASSSYRGGYTF. The chain couples TRBV5-6 to TRBJ1-2; TRBD1 aligns across 7 bases. CDR1 and CDR2 from the germline V gene are SGHDT and YYEEEE. The CDR3 loop spans 12 amino acids. The ends lost 3 bases at V and 7 bases at J; junction bases unmatched: 3.

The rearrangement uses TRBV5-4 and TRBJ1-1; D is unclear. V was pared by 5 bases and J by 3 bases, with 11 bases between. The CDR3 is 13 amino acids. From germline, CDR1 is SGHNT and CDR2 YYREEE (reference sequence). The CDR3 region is CASRQVTDTEAFF. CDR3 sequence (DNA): TGTGCCAGCAGGCAGGTAACGGACACTGAAGCTTTCTTT.

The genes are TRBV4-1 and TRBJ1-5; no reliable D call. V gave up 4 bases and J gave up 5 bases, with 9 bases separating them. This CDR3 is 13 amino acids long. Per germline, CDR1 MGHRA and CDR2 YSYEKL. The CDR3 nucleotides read TGCGCCAGCAGCCGGGAAATCGATCAGCCCCAGCATTTT. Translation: CASSREIDQPQHF.

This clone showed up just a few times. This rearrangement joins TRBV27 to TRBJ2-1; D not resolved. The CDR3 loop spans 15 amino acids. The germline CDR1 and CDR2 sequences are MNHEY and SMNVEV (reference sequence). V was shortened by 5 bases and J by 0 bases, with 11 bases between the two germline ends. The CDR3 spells CASSRPLSSYNEQFF. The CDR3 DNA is TGTGCCAGCAGTAGACCACTGAGCTCCTACAATGAGCAGTTCTTC.

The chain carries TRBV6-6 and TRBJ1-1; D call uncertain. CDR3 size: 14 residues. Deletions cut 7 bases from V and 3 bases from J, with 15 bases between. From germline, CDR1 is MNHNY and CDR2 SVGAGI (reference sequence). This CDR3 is CASISLTEYTEAFF. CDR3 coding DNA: TGTGCCAGCATCTCCTTGACCGAATACACTGAAGCTTTCTTT.

The DNA for the CDR3 is TGCGCCAGCAGCTTGCCTAGCGGGGGGGCCTGGTCCTACGAGCAGTACTTC. Translating gives CASSLPSGGAWSYEQYF. The chain combines TRBV5-1 with TRBJ2-7; 12 nucleotides line up with TRBD2. The germline V gene encodes CDR1 SGHRS and CDR2 YFSETQ. This CDR3 is built from 17 residues. Unmatched junction bases numbered 6, after V lost 1 base and J lost 1 base.

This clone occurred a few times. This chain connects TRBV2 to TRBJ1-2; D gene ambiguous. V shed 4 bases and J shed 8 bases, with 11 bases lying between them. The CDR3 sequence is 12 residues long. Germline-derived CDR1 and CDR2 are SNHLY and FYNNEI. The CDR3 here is CASSGQAYGYTF. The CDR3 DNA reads TGTGCCAGCAGTGGCCAAGCGTACGGCTACACCTTC.

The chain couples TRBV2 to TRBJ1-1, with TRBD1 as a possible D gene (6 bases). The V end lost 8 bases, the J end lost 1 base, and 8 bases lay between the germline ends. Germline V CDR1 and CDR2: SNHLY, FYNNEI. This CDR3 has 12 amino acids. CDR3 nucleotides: TGTGCCAGCGAGGGGGGGAACACTGAAGCTTTCTTT. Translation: CASEGGNTEAFF. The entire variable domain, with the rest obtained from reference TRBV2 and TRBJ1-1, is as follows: EPEVTQTPSHQVTQMGQEVILRCVPISNHLYFYWYRQILGQKVEFLVSFYNNEISEKSEIFDDQFSVERPDGSNFTLKIRSTKLEDSAMYFCASEGGNTEAFFGQGTRLTVV.